The next 6 T cell receptor beta chains were all read from a single sample in a study of cytomegalovirus exposure and HLA in healthy donors. Using immunoSEQ multiplex PCR, the repertoire was profiled, and TCRdb retains in-frame clones only, with some absent. Among under 250,000 clones, 87% were seen once, and the ten largest hold about 2%. Sequencing was carried out using PBMCs. These receptors all stem from a woman aged 18-35 years in good health and CMV-seropositive.

J is TRBJ2-7 and V is TRBV10-1; D gene uncertain. V was shortened by 3 bases and J by 6 bases, with 9 bases between the two germline ends. CDR3 size: 12 residues. Germline V gene lookup returns CDR1 WNHNN and CDR2 SYGVQD (reference sequence). The CDR3: CASSDRPTEQYF. CDR3 in DNA: TGCGCCAGCAGTGACAGGCCCACCGAGCAGTACTTC.

Here the CDR3 reads CASSPYSGGTYEQYF. Here the CDR3 DNA reads TGTGCCAGCAGCCCGTATAGCGGGGGAACCTACGAGCAGTACTTC. This chain joins TRBV5-4 and TRBJ2-7; 9 bases line up with TRBD2. J gave up 2 bases and V 4 bases, and 7 bases lay outside the gene matches. CDR3 size: 15 residues. Germline CDR1 is SGHNT and CDR2 is YYREEE (reference sequence).

The chain links TRBV19 to TRBJ2-1; D is perhaps TRBD2 (5 bases). Germline CDR1 reads LNHDA; CDR2 reads SQIVND (reference sequence). Trimming took off 7 bases at V and 7 bases at J, with 20 bases between the two ends. The CDR3 loop spans 15 amino acids. The CDR3 here is CASTPGVAGWNEQFF. The CDR3 DNA reads TGTGCCAGTACTCCCGGGGTAGCCGGGTGGAATGAGCAGTTCTTC.

The chain combines TRBV7-9 with TRBJ2-6, with TRBD1 identical over 9 bases. Germline V lookup: CDR1 SEHNR, CDR2 FQNEAQ (reference sequence). Trimming removed 5 bases from V and 0 bases from J; junction bases left unmatched: 8. This CDR3 comprises 18 residues. The CDR3 protein is CASSPPGQGNSGANVLTF. The CDR3 DNA is TGTGCCAGCAGCCCTCCGGGACAGGGTAACTCTGGGGCCAACGTCCTGACTTTC.

The V call is TRBV30, the J call TRBJ2-5, with a possible D match to TRBD2 (5 bases). Germline CDR1 is GTSNPN and CDR2 is SVGIG (reference sequence). Trimming removed 2 bases from V and 1 base from J, with 11 bases in between. This CDR3 has 14 residues. CDR3 nucleotide sequence: TGTGCCTGGAGTCAAGGGAGATTCCAAGAGACCCAGTACTTC. This gives the protein CAWSQGRFQETQYF. The variable domain in full, with the rest retrieved from reference TRBV30 and TRBJ2-5, is SQTIHQWPATLVQPVGSPLSLECTVEGTSNPNLYWYRQAAGRGLQLLFYSVGIGQISSEVPQNLSASRPQDRQFILSSKKLLLSDSGFYLCAWSQGRFQETQYFGPGTRLLVL.

The J gene is TRBJ2-3, the V gene TRBV5-6; D may be TRBD2 (6 bases). From germline, CDR1 is SGHDT and CDR2 YYEEEE. V gave up 5 bases and J gave up 4 bases, with 11 bases separating them. The CDR3 length is 13 residues. The CDR3 is CASRLASADTQYF. DNA of the CDR3: TGTGCCAGCAGACTGGCTAGCGCAGATACGCAGTATTTT.